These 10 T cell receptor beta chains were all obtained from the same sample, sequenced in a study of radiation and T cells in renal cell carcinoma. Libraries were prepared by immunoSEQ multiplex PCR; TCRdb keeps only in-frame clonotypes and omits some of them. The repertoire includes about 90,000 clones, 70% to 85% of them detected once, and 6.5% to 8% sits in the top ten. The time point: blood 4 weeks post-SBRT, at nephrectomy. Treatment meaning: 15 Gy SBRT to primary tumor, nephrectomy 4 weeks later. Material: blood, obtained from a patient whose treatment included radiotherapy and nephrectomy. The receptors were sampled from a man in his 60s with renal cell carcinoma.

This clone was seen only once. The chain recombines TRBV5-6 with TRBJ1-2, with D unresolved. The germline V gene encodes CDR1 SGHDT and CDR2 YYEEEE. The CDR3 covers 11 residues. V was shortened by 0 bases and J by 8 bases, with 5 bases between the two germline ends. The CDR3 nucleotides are TGTGCCAGCAGCTTGGATTGGGGCTACACCTTC. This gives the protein CASSLDWGYTF. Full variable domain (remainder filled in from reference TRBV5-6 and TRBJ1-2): DAGVTQSPTHLIKTRGQQVTLRCSPKSGHDTVSWYQQALGQGPQFIFQYYEEEERQRGNFPDRFSGHQFPNYSSELNVNALLLGDSALYLCASSLDWGYTFGSGTRLTVV.

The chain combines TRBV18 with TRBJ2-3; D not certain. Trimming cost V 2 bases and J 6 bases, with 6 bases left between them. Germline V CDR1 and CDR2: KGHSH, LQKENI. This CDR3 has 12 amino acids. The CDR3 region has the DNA TGTGCCAGCTCACCAGACATGGATACGCAGTATTTT. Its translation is CASSPDMDTQYF. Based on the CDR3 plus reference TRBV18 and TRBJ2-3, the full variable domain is NAGVMQNPRHLVRRRGQEARLRCSPMKGHSHVYWYRQLPEEGLKFMVYLQKENIIDESGMPKERFSAEFPKEGPSILRIQQVVRGDSAAYFCASSPDMDTQYFGPGTRLTVL.

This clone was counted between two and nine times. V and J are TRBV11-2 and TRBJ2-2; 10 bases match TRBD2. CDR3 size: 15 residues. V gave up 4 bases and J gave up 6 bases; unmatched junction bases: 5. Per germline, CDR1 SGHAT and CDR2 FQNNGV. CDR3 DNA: TGTGCCAGCAGCTCCCTAGCGGGAGTATCCGGGGAGCTGTTTTTT. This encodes CASSSLAGVSGELFF. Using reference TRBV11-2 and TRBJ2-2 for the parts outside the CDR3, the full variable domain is EAGVAQSPRYKIIEKRQSVAFWCNPISGHATLYWYQQILGQGPKLLIQFQNNGVVDDSQLPKDRFSAERLKGVDSTLKIQPAKLEDSAVYLCASSSLAGVSGELFFGEGSRLTVL.

The DNA for the CDR3 is TGTGCCAGCAGTTTATCTCCAGGGGCCTTCTACGAGCAGTACTTC. Translated: CASSLSPGAFYEQYF. The rearrangement uses TRBV27 and TRBJ2-7, with a possible D match to TRBD1 (6 bases). The CDR3 is 15 amino acids. Deletions cut 0 bases from V and 3 bases from J, with 12 bases between. Germline V gene lookup returns CDR1 MNHEY and CDR2 SMNVEV (reference sequence).

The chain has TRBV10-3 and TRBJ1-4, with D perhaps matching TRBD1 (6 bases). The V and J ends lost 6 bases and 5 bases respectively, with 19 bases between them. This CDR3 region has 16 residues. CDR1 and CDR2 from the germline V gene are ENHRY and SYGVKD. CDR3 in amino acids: CAISKFSAGANEKLFF. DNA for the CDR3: TGTGCCATCAGCAAGTTCAGCGCAGGGGCAAATGAAAAACTGTTTTTT.

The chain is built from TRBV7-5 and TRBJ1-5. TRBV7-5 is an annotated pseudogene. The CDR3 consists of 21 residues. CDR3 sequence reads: CARSLVWVEASIYSRNQPQHF. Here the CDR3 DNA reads TGTGCCAGAAGCTTAGTTTGGGTTGAGGCCAGTATTTATTCCCGCAATCAGCCCCAGCATTTT.

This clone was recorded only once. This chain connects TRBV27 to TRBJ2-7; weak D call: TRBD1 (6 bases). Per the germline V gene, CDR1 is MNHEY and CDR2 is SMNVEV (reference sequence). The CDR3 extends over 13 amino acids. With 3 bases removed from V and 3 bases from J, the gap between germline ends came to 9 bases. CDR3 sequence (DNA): TGTGCCAGCAGTTTTCCAGGGGACTACGAGCAGTACTTC. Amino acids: CASSFPGDYEQYF.

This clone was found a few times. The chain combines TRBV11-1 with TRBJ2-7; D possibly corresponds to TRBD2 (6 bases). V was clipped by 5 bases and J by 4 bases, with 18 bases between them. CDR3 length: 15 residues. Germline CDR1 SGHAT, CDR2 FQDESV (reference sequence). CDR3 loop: CASSPRDLGPYEQYF. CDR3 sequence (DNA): TGTGCCAGCAGCCCGCGGGACCTAGGGCCATACGAGCAGTACTTC.

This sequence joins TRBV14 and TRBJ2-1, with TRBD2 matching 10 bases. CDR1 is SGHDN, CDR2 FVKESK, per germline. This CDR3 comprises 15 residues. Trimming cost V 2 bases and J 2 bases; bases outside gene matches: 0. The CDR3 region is CASSQSGRAYNEQFF. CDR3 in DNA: TGTGCCAGCAGCCAAAGCGGGAGGGCCTACAATGAGCAGTTCTTC.

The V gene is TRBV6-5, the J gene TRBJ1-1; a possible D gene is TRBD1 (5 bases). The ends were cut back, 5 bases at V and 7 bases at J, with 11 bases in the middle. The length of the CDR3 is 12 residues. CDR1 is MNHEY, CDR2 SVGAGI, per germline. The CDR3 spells CASSPLDSEAFF. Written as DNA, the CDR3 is TGTGCCAGCAGTCCCCTTGACAGTGAAGCTTTCTTT.